This T cell receptor beta chain was profiled in a study of T cell responses to AZD1222 COVID-19 vaccine. Study findings and constraints: Donor demographics were predominantly white British with a female majority; clonal diversity may be underestimated.

Concerning this clone itself: The antigen is not known.

The CDR3 sequence is 15 residues long. V was cut by 2 bases and J by 3 bases, with 14 bases left in between. CDR1 SGHDT and CDR2 YYEEEE come from the germline V gene. Sequencing used immunoSEQ multiplex PCR; TCRdb keeps in-frame clones, though not all of them. The data contain some 140,000 clones, around nine tenths of them singletons. The clonotype comes from an adult in good health. Sample: peripheral blood, taken on day 0 of AZD1222 vaccination. The chain links TRBV5-6 to TRBJ1-2, with D possibly TRBD1 on 5 matching bases. The DNA of the CDR3 is TGTGCCAGCAGCTTTGTTGCAGGGTGGGACTATGGCTACACCTTC. It yields the protein CASSFVAGWDYGYTF.